These 8 T cell receptor beta chains share one sample of origin, sequenced in a study of human T cells and chemical hapten exposure. Each CDR3 protein is one row after TCRdb ran MiXCR on the RACE reads. The sample consists of around 340,000 distinct CDR3 sequences, around 7% of them appearing once. Time point here: patch test 1, 2 weeks after DPC sensitization. Treatment defined: therapeutic diphenylcyclopropenone sensitization with weekly scalp DPC. The starting material was whole blood, obtained in connection with sensitization to the hapten diphenylcyclopropenone (DPC). These receptor sequences come from a woman between 18 and 29 years old with alopecia areata. Some clones in this sample may be carry-over from other donors' samples.

This clonotype was seen only a few times. The genes are TRBV12-3 or TRBV12-4 and TRBJ1-2; the D is unclear. Trimming took off 6 bases at V and 4 bases at J, with 15 bases between the two ends. The CDR3 loop spans 14 amino acids. The CDR3 coding sequence is TGTGCCAGCAGCCCTACCACGGGGAGCTATGGCTACACCTTC. Its protein is CASSPTTGSYGYTF.

The chain is built from TRBV5-6 and TRBJ2-7, with D perhaps matching TRBD2 (6 bases). The V and J ends lost 0 bases and 3 bases respectively, with 13 bases between them. From germline, CDR1 is SGHDT and CDR2 YYEEEE. The CDR3 contains 15 residues. CDR3 region: CASSLGDGLIYEQYF. Here the CDR3 DNA reads TGTGCCAGCAGCTTGGGGGACGGACTAATCTACGAGCAGTACTTC.

This clonotype was picked up many times. Relative to the germline gene, one junction end is altered; a read error may explain this. The chain is built from TRBV7-7 and TRBJ2-5, with 12 bases fitting TRBD1. CDR1 SSHAT and CDR2 FNYEAQ come from the germline V gene (reference sequence). The CDR3 is made up of 15 amino acids. Written as DNA, the CDR3 is TGTGCTAGCAGCTTAGGGGGACAGGGGGCGAAGACCCAGTACTTC. Translated, it gives CASSLGGQGAKTQYF.

The CDR3 region has the DNA TGCGCCAGCAGCCACGTTGACAGGGGCAATCAGCCCCAGCATTTT. The encoded protein is CASSHVDRGNQPQHF. This chain joins TRBV4-1 and TRBJ1-5; 7 bases map to TRBD1. The CDR3 covers 15 residues. Per germline, CDR1 MGHRA and CDR2 YSYEKL. Trimming at V came to 3 bases and at J to 2 bases, leaving 4 bases not matched to a gene.

Notes on this clonotype: A much larger clone sits a single nucleotide away, making a read error possible. The chain combines TRBV5-1 with TRBJ2-5, with D perhaps being TRBD1 or TRBD2 (5 bases each). The germline V gene has CDR1 SGHRS and CDR2 YFSETQ. The CDR3 consists of 15 residues. CDR3 sequence reads: CAGSPLGTSQETQYF. CDR3 DNA: TGCGCCGGCAGCCCTCTTGGGACGTCGCAAGAGACCCAGTACTTC.

The gene calls are TRBV7-9 and TRBJ1-2; a possible D gene is TRBD1 (6 bases). The CDR3 consists of 14 residues. Trimming left V 0 bases short and J 4 bases short, with 9 bases between. Per the germline V gene, CDR1 is SEHNR and CDR2 is FQNEAQ (reference sequence). CDR3 region: CASSLADRTYGYTF. The CDR3 DNA is TGTGCCAGCAGCTTAGCGGACAGAACCTATGGCTACACCTTC.

This clonotype was counted at least ten times. This chain uses TRBV6-2 or TRBV6-3 with TRBJ1-1, with TRBD1 matching over 7 bases. Trimming took 6 bases from V and 5 from J; bases not matched to a gene: 3. This CDR3 is built from 12 residues. The germline CDR1 and CDR2 sequences are MNHEY and SVGEGT. CDR3 sequence (DNA): TGTGCCAGCAGCCACAGGGGAACTGAAGCTTTCTTT. It yields the protein CASSHRGTEAFF.

At least ten counts were recorded for this clonotype. The gene calls are TRBV18 and TRBJ1-1; D not resolved. Per the germline V gene, CDR1 is KGHSH and CDR2 is LQKENI. Trimming took off 6 bases at V and 4 bases at J, with 9 bases between the two ends. The CDR3 sequence is 12 residues long. Here the CDR3 DNA reads TGTGCCAGCTCCGAGGTCGGCACTGAAGCTTTCTTT. Protein product: CASSEVGTEAFF.